The next 14 T cell receptor beta chains were all read from a single sample in a study of cytomegalovirus exposure and HLA in healthy donors. Amplification used 60 Vbeta primers and 13 Jbeta primers. Some clones are missing from TCRdb's copy, which holds only in-frame ones; the method was immunoSEQ multiplex PCR. The table records hundreds of thousands of clones, roughly 80% of them present only once. Sequencing used PBMCs. The receptors originated from a man aged 30 to 39 in good health and CMV-seronegative.

CDR3: CASSITASSYNEQFF. CDR3 nucleotide sequence: TGTGCCAGTAGTATAACAGCCTCCTCCTACAATGAGCAGTTCTTC. The chain recombines TRBV19 with TRBJ2-1; D ambiguous. The CDR3 extends over 15 amino acids. V lost 2 bases and J lost 0, with 8 bases in between. CDR1 is LNHDA and CDR2 is SQIVND in the germline V gene (reference sequence).

This clone was picked up one time. One end of the junction fails to match germline, which may point to a read error. The rearrangement joins TRBV7-7 to TRBJ2-5; D remains ambiguous. The CDR3 runs 13 residues. Looked up from germline, CDR1 is SSHAT and CDR2 is FNYEAQ (reference sequence). The CDR3 protein is CASSLERSETQYF. The CDR3 region has the DNA TGTGCTAGCAGCTTAGAGCGTTCAGAGACCCAGTACTTC.

The chain links TRBV25-1 to TRBJ2-5; 7 bases are shared with TRBD1. Germline CDR1 MGHDK, CDR2 SYGVNS. The CDR3 covers 15 residues. Trimming cost V 2 bases and J 2 bases; bases outside gene matches: 5. In nucleotides, the CDR3 is TGTGCCAGCAGTGAACCTAGGACAGGTCAAGAGACCCAGTACTTC. Its protein product is CASSEPRTGQETQYF. The full variable domain, completed using reference TRBV25-1 and TRBJ2-5, is EADIYQTPRYLVIGTGKKITLECSQTMGHDKMYWYQQDPGMELHLIHYSYGVNSTEKGDLSSESTVSRIRTEHFPLTLESARPSHTSQYLCASSEPRTGQETQYFGPGTRLLVL.

This clone was seen just once. The chain has TRBV5-1 and TRBJ2-5; maybe TRBD2 (6 bases). This CDR3 is built from 15 residues. Germline loops: CDR1 SGHRS, CDR2 YFSETQ. V was shortened by 4 bases and J by 4 bases, with 17 bases between the two germline ends. Here the CDR3 DNA reads TGCGCCAGCAGCGCCCTGGAGGGTAGAAGAGAGACCCAGTACTTC. Protein: CASSALEGRRETQYF.

The chain has TRBV5-6 and TRBJ2-7; maybe TRBD1 (6 bases). CDR3 length: 14 residues. Looked up from germline, CDR1 is SGHDT and CDR2 is YYEEEE. The V end lost 2 bases, the J end lost 7 bases, and 16 bases lay between the germline ends. Written as DNA, the CDR3 is TGTGCCAGCAGCTTTGGTGGAACAGGGCGGGAGCAGTACTTC. As protein: CASSFGGTGREQYF.

The chain carries TRBV28 and TRBJ1-5, with 9 bases aligning to TRBD1. Germline CDR1 is MDHEN and CDR2 is SYDVKM. The CDR3 is made up of 16 amino acids. V lost 4 bases and J lost 6; bases outside the gene matches: 10. The CDR3 coding sequence is TGTGCCAGCAGTTCCATCCGGGACAGGGTCAGTCAGCCCCAGCATTTT. Its protein is CASSSIRDRVSQPQHF.

The V gene is TRBV11-3, the J gene TRBJ2-7, with 8 nucleotides matching TRBD1. The CDR3 length is 15 residues. After removal of 3 bases from V and 5 bases from J, the junction contained 9 bases not matched to a gene. Germline V gene data show CDR1 as SGHNT and CDR2 as YENEEA. The DNA for the CDR3 is TGTGCCAGCAGCTTCCGGGTTGAACAGGGGGACGAGCAGTACTTC. Protein product: CASSFRVEQGDEQYF.

The V gene is TRBV19, the J gene TRBJ2-1; 9 bases map to TRBD2. From germline, CDR1 is LNHDA and CDR2 SQIVND (reference sequence). V lost 4 bases and J lost 9; bases outside the gene matches: 7. The CDR3 length is 14 residues. The DNA of the CDR3 is TGTGCCAGTAGTACCCTAGCGGGGTTTGTTGAGCAGTTCTTC. Its protein product is CASSTLAGFVEQFF.

The rearrangement joins TRBV25-1 to TRBJ1-1; D is unresolved. CDR3 size: 12 residues. The V gene lost 5 bases and the J gene lost 1 base, with 5 bases spanning the gap. Looked up from germline, CDR1 is MGHDK and CDR2 is SYGVNS. DNA of the CDR3: TGTGCCAGCAGTTCAGGGAACACTGAAGCTTTCTTT. Amino acids: CASSSGNTEAFF.

The genes are TRBV4-2 and TRBJ1-2; possibly TRBD1 for D (5 bases). V shed 0 bases and J shed 2 bases, with 10 bases lying between them. The CDR3 is made up of 15 amino acids. CDR1 LGHNA and CDR2 YNFKEQ come from the germline V gene. CDR3 amino acids: CASSQDSAGNYGYTF. The CDR3 DNA reads as TGTGCCAGCAGCCAAGATTCGGCAGGGAACTATGGCTACACCTTC.

The chain uses TRBV6-5 and TRBJ1-2; 11 bases are shared with TRBD1. CDR1 and CDR2 (germline): MNHEY, SVGAGI. The CDR3 has 14 residues. Losses at the gene ends were 8 bases for V and 7 bases for J; bases not matched to a gene: 9. CDR3 bases: TGTGCCAGCCGACGGGACAGGGGGGATTCTGGCTACACCTTC. This encodes CASRRDRGDSGYTF.

V and J are TRBV27 and TRBJ2-1; D might be TRBD2 (5 bases). There are 13 residues in the CDR3. V was shortened by 6 bases and J by 6 bases, with 12 bases between the two germline ends. Germline values: CDR1 MNHEY, CDR2 SMNVEV (reference sequence). In nucleotides, the CDR3 is TGTGCCAGCAGCCCCGGGGAACCCAATGAGCAGTTCTTC. It specifies CASSPGEPNEQFF.

The genes are TRBV6-5 and TRBJ2-2, with 8 bases aligning to TRBD1. This CDR3 is 13 amino acids long. Germline-derived CDR1 and CDR2 are MNHEY and SVGAGI. After removal of 7 bases from V and 4 bases from J, the junction contained 2 bases not matched to a gene. CDR3 in amino acids: CASMDRVTGELFF. The CDR3 DNA reads as TGTGCCAGCATGGACAGGGTCACCGGGGAGCTGTTTTTT.

The rearrangement uses TRBV5-1 and TRBJ2-5; 11 positions agree with TRBD2. CDR1 and CDR2 (germline): SGHRS, YFSETQ. V was clipped by 2 bases and J by 4 bases; unmatched bases: 4. The CDR3 covers 15 residues. In DNA form, the CDR3 reads TGCGCCAGCAGCTTCTTTCTAGCGGGGGGAGAGACCCAGTACTTC. This sequence encodes CASSFFLAGGETQYF. The full variable domain, its missing parts supplied by reference TRBV5-1 and TRBJ2-5, is KAGVTQTPRYLIKTRGQQVTLSCSPISGHRSVSWYQQTPGQGLQFLFEYFSETQRNKGNFPGRFSGRQFSNSRSEMNVSTLELGDSALYLCASSFFLAGGETQYFGPGTRLLVL.